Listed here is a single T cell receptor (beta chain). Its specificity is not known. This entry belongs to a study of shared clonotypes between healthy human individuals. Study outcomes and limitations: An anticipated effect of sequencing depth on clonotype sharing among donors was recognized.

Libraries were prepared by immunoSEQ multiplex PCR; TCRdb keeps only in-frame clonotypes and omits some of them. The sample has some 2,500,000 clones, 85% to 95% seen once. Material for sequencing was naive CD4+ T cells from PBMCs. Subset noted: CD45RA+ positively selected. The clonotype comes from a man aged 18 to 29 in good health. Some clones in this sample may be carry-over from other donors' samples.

CDR3 residues: CASSTGQGSEKLFF. Here the CDR3 DNA reads TGTGCCAGCAGCACGGGACAGGGCAGTGAAAAACTGTTTTTT. The chain uses TRBV7-2 and TRBJ1-4, with TRBD1 matching over 9 bases. Germline V lookup: CDR1 SGHTA, CDR2 FQGNSA. V was clipped by 5 bases and J by 7 bases; unmatched bases: 5. This CDR3 contains 14 residues.